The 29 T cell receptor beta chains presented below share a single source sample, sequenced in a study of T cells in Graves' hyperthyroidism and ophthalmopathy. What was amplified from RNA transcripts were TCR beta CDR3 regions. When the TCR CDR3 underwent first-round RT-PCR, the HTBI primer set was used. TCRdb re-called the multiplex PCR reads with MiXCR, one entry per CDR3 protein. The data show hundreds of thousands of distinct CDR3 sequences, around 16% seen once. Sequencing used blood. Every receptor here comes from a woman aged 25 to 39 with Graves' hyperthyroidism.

For the CDR3, the DNA is TGTGCCAGCAGCCCATCGGGACAGGGGTTCGGCTACACCTTC. Amino acids: CASSPSGQGFGYTF. The V and J genes are TRBV7-3 and TRBJ1-2, with TRBD1 identical over 10 bases. Germline lookup yields CDR1 SGHTA and CDR2 FQGTGA. The CDR3 runs 14 residues. Losses at the gene ends were 5 bases for V and 8 bases for J; bases not matched to a gene: 8. Complete variable domain (other parts from reference TRBV7-3 and TRBJ1-2): GAGVSQTPSNKVTEKGKYVELRCDPISGHTALYWYRQSLGQGPEFLIYFQGTGAADDSGLPNDRFFAVRPEGSVSTLKIQRTERGDSAVYLCASSPSGQGFGYTFGSGTRLTVV.

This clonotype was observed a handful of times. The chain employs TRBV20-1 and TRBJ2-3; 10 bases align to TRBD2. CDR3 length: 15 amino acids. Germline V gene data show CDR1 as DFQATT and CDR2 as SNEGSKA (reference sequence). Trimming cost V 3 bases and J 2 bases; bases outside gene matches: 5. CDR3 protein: CSARRTSGHTDTQYF. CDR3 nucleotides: TGCAGTGCTAGGCGGACTAGCGGACACACAGATACGCAGTATTTT.

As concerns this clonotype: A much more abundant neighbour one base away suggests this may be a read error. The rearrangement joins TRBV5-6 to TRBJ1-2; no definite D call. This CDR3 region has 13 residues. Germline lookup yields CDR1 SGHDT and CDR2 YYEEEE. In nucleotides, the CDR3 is TGTGCCAGCAGCGCCGGACGGATCTATGGCCACACCTTC. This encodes CASSAGRIYGHTF.

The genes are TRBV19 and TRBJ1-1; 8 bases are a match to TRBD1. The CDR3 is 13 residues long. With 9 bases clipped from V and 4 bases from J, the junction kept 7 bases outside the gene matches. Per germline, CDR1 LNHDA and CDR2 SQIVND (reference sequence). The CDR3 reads CASHGQGFTEAFF. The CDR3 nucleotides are TGTGCCAGCCACGGACAGGGATTCACTGAAGCTTTCTTT.

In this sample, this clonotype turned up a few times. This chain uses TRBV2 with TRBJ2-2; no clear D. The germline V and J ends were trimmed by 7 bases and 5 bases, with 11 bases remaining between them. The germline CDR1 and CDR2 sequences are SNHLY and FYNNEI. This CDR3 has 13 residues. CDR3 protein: CASTDYKTGELFF. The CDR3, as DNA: TGTGCCAGCACCGATTACAAGACCGGGGAGCTGTTTTTT. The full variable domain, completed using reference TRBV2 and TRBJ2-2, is EPEVTQTPSHQVTQMGQEVILRCVPISNHLYFYWYRQILGQKVEFLVSFYNNEISEKSEIFDDQFSVERPDGSNFTLKIRSTKLEDSAMYFCASTDYKTGELFFGEGSRLTVL.

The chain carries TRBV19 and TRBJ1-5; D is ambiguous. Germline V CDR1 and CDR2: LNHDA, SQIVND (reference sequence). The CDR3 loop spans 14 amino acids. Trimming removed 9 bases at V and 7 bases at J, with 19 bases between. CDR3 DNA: TGTGCCAGCACTTTTCGGGGTCTTGAGCAGCCCCAGCATTTT. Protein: CASTFRGLEQPQHF.

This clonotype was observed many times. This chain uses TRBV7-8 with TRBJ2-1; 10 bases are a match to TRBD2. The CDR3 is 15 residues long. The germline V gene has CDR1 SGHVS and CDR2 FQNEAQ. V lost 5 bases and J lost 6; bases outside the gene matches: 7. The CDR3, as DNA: TGTGCCAGCAGCCTAAGAGCGGGAGGGGCCAATGAGCAGTTCTTC. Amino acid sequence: CASSLRAGGANEQFF.

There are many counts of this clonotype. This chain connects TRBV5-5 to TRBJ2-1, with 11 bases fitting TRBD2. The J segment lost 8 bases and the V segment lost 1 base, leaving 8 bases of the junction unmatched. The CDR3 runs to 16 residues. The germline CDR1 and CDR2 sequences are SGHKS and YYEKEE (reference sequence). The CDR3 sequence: CASSLTSGRGVYEQFF. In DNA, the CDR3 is TGTGCCAGCAGCTTGACTAGCGGGAGAGGGGTCTATGAGCAGTTCTTC.

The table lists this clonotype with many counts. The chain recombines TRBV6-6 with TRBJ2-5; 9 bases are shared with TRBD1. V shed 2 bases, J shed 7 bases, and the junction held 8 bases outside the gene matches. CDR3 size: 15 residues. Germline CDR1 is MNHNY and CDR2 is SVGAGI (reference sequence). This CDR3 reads CASSYRNRGLGTQYF. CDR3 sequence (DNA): TGTGCCAGCAGTTACCGCAACAGGGGGCTCGGGACCCAGTACTTC.

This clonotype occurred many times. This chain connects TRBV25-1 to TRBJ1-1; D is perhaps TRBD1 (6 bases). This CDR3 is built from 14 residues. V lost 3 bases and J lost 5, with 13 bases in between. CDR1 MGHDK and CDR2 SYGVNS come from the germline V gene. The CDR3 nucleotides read TGTGCCAGCAGTGACAGGGGCAGTAAGACTGAAGCTTTCTTT. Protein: CASSDRGSKTEAFF.

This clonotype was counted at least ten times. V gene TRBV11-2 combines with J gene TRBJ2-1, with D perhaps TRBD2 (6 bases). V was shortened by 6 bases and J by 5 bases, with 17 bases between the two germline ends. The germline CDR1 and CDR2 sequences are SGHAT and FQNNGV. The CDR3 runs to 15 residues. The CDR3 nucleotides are TGTGCCAGCAGTCCCCTGCGGGGCGGACACAATGAGCAGTTCTTC. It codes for CASSPLRGGHNEQFF.

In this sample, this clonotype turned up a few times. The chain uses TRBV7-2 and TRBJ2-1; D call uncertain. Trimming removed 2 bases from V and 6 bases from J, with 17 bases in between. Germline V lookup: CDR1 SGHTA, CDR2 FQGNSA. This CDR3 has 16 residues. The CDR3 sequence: CASSLYRSRQFNEQFF. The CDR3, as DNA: TGTGCCAGCAGCTTATATCGGAGCAGGCAGTTCAATGAGCAGTTCTTC.

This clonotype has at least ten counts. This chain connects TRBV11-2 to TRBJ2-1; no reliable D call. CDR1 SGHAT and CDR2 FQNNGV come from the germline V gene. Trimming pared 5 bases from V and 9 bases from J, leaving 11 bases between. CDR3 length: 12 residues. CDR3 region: CASSIRPAEQFF. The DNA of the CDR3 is TGTGCCAGCAGCATTCGTCCGGCTGAGCAGTTCTTC.

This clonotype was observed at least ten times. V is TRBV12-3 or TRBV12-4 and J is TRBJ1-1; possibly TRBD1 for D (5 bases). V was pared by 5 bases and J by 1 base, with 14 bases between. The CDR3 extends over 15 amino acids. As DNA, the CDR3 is TGTGCCAGCAGTCCGGTGGGGCCAGGGAACACTGAAGCTTTCTTT. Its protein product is CASSPVGPGNTEAFF.

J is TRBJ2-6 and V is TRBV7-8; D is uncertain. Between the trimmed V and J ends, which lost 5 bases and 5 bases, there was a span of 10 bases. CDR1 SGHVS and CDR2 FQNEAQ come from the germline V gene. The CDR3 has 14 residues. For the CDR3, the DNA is TGTGCCAGCAGCCCCCCTGGACGGGCCAACGTCCTGACTTTC. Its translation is CASSPPGRANVLTF.

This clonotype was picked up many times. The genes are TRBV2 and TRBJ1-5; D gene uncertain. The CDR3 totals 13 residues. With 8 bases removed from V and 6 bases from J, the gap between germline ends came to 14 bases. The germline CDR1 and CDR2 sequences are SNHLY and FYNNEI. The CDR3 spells CASGKDQGQPQHF. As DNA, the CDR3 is TGTGCCAGCGGAAAGGATCAAGGTCAGCCCCAGCATTTT.

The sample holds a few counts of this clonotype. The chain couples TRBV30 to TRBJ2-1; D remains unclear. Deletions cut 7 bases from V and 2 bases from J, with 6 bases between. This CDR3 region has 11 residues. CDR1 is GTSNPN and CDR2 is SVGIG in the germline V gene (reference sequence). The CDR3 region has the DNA TGTGCCTACCTCGCCTACAATGAGCAGTTCTTC. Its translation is CAYLAYNEQFF.

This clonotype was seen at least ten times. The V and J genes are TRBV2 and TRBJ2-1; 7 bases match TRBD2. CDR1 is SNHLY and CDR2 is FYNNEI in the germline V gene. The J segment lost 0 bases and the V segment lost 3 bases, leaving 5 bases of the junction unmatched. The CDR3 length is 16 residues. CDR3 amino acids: CASSESGRPSYNEQFF. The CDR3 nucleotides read TGTGCCAGCAGTGAGTCCGGGAGGCCCTCCTACAATGAGCAGTTCTTC. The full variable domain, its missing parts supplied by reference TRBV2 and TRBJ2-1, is EPEVTQTPSHQVTQMGQEVILRCVPISNHLYFYWYRQILGQKVEFLVSFYNNEISEKSEIFDDQFSVERPDGSNFTLKIRSTKLEDSAMYFCASSESGRPSYNEQFFGPGTRLTVL.

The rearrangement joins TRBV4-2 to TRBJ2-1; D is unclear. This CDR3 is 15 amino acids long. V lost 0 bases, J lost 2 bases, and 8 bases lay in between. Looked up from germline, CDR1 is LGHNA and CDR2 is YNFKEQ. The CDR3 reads CASSQDKAAYNEQFF. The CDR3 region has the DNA TGTGCCAGCAGCCAAGATAAGGCAGCCTACAATGAGCAGTTCTTC.

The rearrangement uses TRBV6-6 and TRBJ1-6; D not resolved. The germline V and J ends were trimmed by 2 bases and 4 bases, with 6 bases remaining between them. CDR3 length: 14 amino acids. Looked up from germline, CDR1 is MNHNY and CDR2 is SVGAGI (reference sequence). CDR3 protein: CASSYRRYNSPLHF. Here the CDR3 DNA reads TGTGCCAGCAGTTACAGACGGTATAATTCACCCCTCCACTTT.

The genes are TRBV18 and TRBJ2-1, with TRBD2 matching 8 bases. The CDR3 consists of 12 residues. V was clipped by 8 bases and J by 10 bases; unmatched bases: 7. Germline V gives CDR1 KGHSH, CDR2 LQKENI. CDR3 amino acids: CASRTSLREQFF. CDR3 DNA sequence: TGTGCCAGCCGGACTAGCTTGAGGGAGCAGTTCTTC.

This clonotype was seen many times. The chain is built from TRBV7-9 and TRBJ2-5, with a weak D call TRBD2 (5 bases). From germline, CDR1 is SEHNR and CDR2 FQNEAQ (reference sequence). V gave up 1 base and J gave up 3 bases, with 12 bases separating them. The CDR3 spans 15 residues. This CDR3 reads CASSLDWEKEETQYF. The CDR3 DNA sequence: TGTGCCAGCAGCTTAGATTGGGAGAAGGAAGAGACCCAGTACTTC.

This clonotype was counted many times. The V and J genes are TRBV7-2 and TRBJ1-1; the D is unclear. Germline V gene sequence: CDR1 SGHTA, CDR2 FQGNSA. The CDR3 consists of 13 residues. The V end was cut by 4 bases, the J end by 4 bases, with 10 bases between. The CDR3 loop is CASSSGYRTEAFF. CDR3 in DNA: TGTGCCAGCAGCTCGGGTTACCGCACTGAAGCTTTCTTT. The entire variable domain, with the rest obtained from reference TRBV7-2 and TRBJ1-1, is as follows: GAGVSQSPSNKVTEKGKDVELRCDPISGHTALYWYRQSLGQGLEFLIYFQGNSAPDKSGLPSDRFSAERTGGSVSTLTIQRTQQEDSAVYLCASSSGYRTEAFFGQGTRLTVV.

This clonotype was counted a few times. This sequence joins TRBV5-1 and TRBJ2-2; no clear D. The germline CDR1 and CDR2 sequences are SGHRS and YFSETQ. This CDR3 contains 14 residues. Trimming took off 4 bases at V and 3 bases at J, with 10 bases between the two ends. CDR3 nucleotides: TGCGCCAGCAGCGCTACTTCGGACACCGGGGAGCTGTTTTTT. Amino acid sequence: CASSATSDTGELFF.

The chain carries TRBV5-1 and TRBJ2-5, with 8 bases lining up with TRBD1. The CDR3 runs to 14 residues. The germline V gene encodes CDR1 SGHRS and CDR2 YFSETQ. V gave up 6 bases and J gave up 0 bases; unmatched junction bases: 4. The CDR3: CASTDRVDQETQYF. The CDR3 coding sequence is TGCGCCAGCACGGACAGGGTTGACCAAGAGACCCAGTACTTC.

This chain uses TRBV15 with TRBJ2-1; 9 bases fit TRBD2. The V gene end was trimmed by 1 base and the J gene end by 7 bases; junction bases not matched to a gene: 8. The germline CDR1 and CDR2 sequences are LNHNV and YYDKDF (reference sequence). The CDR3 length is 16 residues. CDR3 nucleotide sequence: TGTGCCACCAGCAGAGGAGCTAGCGGGATCTGGAATGAGCAGTTCTTC. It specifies CATSRGASGIWNEQFF.

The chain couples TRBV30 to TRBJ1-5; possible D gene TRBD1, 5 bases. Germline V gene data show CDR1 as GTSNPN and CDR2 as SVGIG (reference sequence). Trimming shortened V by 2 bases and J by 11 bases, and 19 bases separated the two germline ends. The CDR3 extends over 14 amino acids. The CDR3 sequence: CAWSSQGIRGAQHF. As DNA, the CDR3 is TGTGCCTGGAGTTCGCAGGGCATCCGGGGGGCCCAGCATTTT.

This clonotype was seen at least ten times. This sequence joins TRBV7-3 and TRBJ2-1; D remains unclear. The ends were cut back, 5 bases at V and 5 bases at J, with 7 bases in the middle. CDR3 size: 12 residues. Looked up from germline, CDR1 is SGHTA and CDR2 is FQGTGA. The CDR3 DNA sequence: TGTGCCAGCAGCCCGTCGAACAATGAGCAGTTCTTC. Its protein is CASSPSNNEQFF. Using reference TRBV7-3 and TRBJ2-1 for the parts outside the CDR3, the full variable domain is GAGVSQTPSNKVTEKGKYVELRCDPISGHTALYWYRQSLGQGPEFLIYFQGTGAADDSGLPNDRFFAVRPEGSVSTLKIQRTERGDSAVYLCASSPSNNEQFFGPGTRLTVL.

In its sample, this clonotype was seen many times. CDR3 in DNA: TGTGCCAGCACCTCGGACAGGGGAGCCTACGAGCAGTACTTC. It yields the protein CASTSDRGAYEQYF. The V and J genes are TRBV5-5 and TRBJ2-7; 9 nucleotides line up with TRBD1. Germline CDR1 and CDR2: SGHKS and YYEKEE (reference sequence). There are 14 residues in the CDR3. V lost 6 bases to trimming and J lost 2 bases; unmatched junction nucleotides: 6. The complete variable domain, with remaining parts taken from reference TRBV5-5 and TRBJ2-7, reads DAGVTQSPTHLIKTRGQQVTLRCSPISGHKSVSWYQQVLGQGPQFIFQYYEKEERGRGNFPDRFSARQFPNYSSELNVNALLLGDSALYLCASTSDRGAYEQYFGPGTRLTVT.